One and the same sample provided the 18 T cell receptor beta chains below, sequenced in a study of blood T cell repertoires in COVID-19. Measured with immunoSEQ multiplex PCR; TCRdb has only the in-frame clones, and not every one. This table has about 210,000 clones, about 82% appearing once. What was sequenced was peripheral blood. Source of these receptors: a woman aged 70-85 years with COVID-19, enrolled during active disease.

This chain connects TRBV5-1 to TRBJ2-1; 11 bases fit TRBD2. J gave up 7 bases and V 4 bases, and 13 bases lay outside the gene matches. The CDR3 covers 17 residues. Germline V gives CDR1 SGHRS, CDR2 YFSETQ. The CDR3: CASSALAGGPSGNEQFF. CDR3 nucleotides: TGCGCCAGCAGCGCGTTAGCGGGAGGGCCATCGGGGAATGAGCAGTTCTTC.

This sequence joins TRBV19 and TRBJ1-2, with D maybe TRBD1 (5 bases). Trimming left V 8 bases short and J 11 bases short, with 18 bases between. This CDR3 has 12 residues. Germline CDR1 and CDR2: LNHDA and SQIVND (reference sequence). The CDR3 DNA sequence: TGTGCCAGTTTAGACAGCGGGACTGGGTACACCTTC. It specifies CASLDSGTGYTF.

V is TRBV30 and J is TRBJ2-5; D is ambiguous. The CDR3 is made up of 12 amino acids. Germline assignment: CDR1 GTSNPN and CDR2 SVGIG (reference sequence). V lost 1 base and J lost 3, with 6 bases in between. CDR3 DNA: TGTGCCTGGAGTGCGTCAGAAGAGACCCAGTACTTC. This sequence encodes CAWSASEETQYF.

This rearrangement joins TRBV7-3 to TRBJ1-1; TRBD1 matches 8 bases. Per the germline V gene, CDR1 is SGHTA and CDR2 is FQGTGA. The length of the CDR3 is 18 residues. The V gene end was trimmed by 1 base and the J gene end by 4 bases; junction bases not matched to a gene: 14. The CDR3 is CASSLNGRTGRRGTEAFF. The CDR3 DNA reads TGTGCCAGCAGCTTAAACGGACGGACAGGGCGAAGAGGCACTGAAGCTTTCTTT.

The CDR3 region is CASSLKPIEGAGDGNQPQHF. In DNA form, the CDR3 reads TGTGCCAGCAGCTTAAAACCCATCGAGGGTGCAGGGGATGGCAATCAGCCCCAGCATTTT. The V gene is TRBV7-3, the J gene TRBJ1-5; possibly TRBD1 for D (6 bases). Germline V CDR1 and CDR2: SGHTA, FQGTGA. CDR3 length: 20 residues. The V end lost 1 base, the J end lost 2 bases, and 24 bases lay between the germline ends.

The gene calls are TRBV2 and TRBJ2-7, with D perhaps TRBD1 (6 bases). The CDR3 extends over 14 amino acids. Trimming pared 3 bases from V and 8 bases from J, leaving 17 bases between. Germline V gene sequence: CDR1 SNHLY, CDR2 FYNNEI. In nucleotides, the CDR3 is TGTGCCAGCAGTGACCCCAGGGGTCCGTACCAGCAGTACTTC. Protein sequence: CASSDPRGPYQQYF.

The sample holds a few counts of this clone. The chain couples TRBV29-1 to TRBJ2-7; 14 bases map to TRBD2. From germline, CDR1 is SQVTM and CDR2 ANQGSEA. The CDR3 covers 17 residues. V was pared by 1 base and J by 3 bases, with 8 bases of the junction left unmatched. The CDR3 spells CSVEGTMGLAGVYEQYF. CDR3 in DNA: TGCAGCGTTGAAGGAACCATGGGACTAGCGGGAGTCTACGAGCAGTACTTC.

The chain uses TRBV10-2 and TRBJ1-4, with 7 bases lining up with TRBD1. Germline CDR1 is WSHSY and CDR2 is SAAADI. Trimming cost V 6 bases and J 4 bases; bases outside gene matches: 8. The CDR3 is 15 residues long. CDR3 residues: CASRETGNYNEKLFF. CDR3 in DNA: TGCGCCAGCAGGGAGACAGGGAACTATAATGAAAAACTGTTTTTT.

The chain recombines TRBV6-2 or TRBV6-3 with TRBJ2-5; 11 bases are a match to TRBD2. V was pared by 5 bases and J by 5 bases, with 13 bases of the junction left unmatched. CDR1 is MNHEY, CDR2 SVGEGT, per germline. The CDR3 is 17 residues long. The CDR3 here is CASSLRGSGGAVETQYF. The CDR3 nucleotides are TGTGCCAGCAGTCTCCGGGGTAGCGGGGGGGCAGTTGAGACCCAGTACTTC.

Comment on this clone: Other DNA sequences in this sample translate to the same CDR3. V and J are TRBV10-3 and TRBJ1-1, with D tentatively TRBD1 (5 bases). CDR3 length: 14 residues. Germline V gives CDR1 ENHRY, CDR2 SYGVKD. Trimming pared 6 bases from V and 1 base from J, leaving 12 bases between. The CDR3 sequence is CAISDRGGNTEAFF. In DNA, the CDR3 is TGTGCCATCAGCGACCGGGGGGGGAACACTGAAGCTTTCTTT.

The V gene is TRBV21-1, the J gene TRBJ1-5. TRBV21-1 is reported as a pseudogene. This CDR3 region has 14 residues. CDR3 sequence (DNA): TGTGCCAGCAGCAAAGGTCGGAGAAAGCAGCCCCAGCATTTT. This sequence encodes CASSKGRRKQPQHF.

The chain combines TRBV6-2 or TRBV6-3 with TRBJ1-5; no definite D call. V shed 2 bases and J shed 2 bases, with 4 bases lying between them. Looked up from germline, CDR1 is MNHEY and CDR2 is SVGEGT. The CDR3 runs to 13 residues. In DNA, the CDR3 is TGTGCCAGCAGTTACCATCGCAATCAGCCCCAGCATTTT. Amino acid sequence: CASSYHRNQPQHF.

The genes are TRBV9 and TRBJ2-5; D may be TRBD1 (5 bases). This CDR3 contains 13 residues. Per the germline V gene, CDR1 is SGDLS and CDR2 is YYNGEE. V was clipped by 3 bases and J by 4 bases, with 10 bases between them. The chain's CDR3 is CASSASQGETQYF. The CDR3 coding sequence is TGTGCCAGCAGCGCGTCCCAGGGAGAGACCCAGTACTTC.

The chain uses TRBV2 and TRBJ1-6; D might be TRBD1 (5 bases). V was shortened by 4 bases and J by 4 bases, with 11 bases between the two germline ends. The CDR3 loop spans 15 amino acids. Per the germline V gene, CDR1 is SNHLY and CDR2 is FYNNEI. The CDR3 region is CASSVQDNYNSPLHF. CDR3 in DNA: TGTGCCAGCAGTGTTCAGGACAATTATAATTCACCCCTCCACTTT.

The chain carries TRBV5-4 and TRBJ2-5; 12 bases line up with TRBD2. Germline CDR1 and CDR2: SGHNT and YYREEE (reference sequence). The CDR3 is 16 amino acids. The V gene end was trimmed by 4 bases and the J gene end by 2 bases; junction bases not matched to a gene: 6. CDR3 amino acids: CASSPTSGGSQETQYF. The CDR3 DNA reads as TGTGCCAGCAGCCCGACTAGCGGGGGTAGTCAAGAGACCCAGTACTTC.

The chain links TRBV19 to TRBJ1-1; 9 bases fit TRBD1. The V gene end was trimmed by 8 bases and the J gene end by 1 base; junction bases not matched to a gene: 17. The CDR3 runs 18 residues. From germline, CDR1 is LNHDA and CDR2 SQIVND (reference sequence). The chain's CDR3 is CASRMDLPGQGGNTEAFF. The CDR3 nucleotides are TGTGCCAGTCGCATGGACCTCCCGGGACAGGGCGGGAACACTGAAGCTTTCTTT.

The chain joins TRBV19 to TRBJ2-1; 10 positions match TRBD2. This CDR3 spans 15 amino acids. The V gene end was trimmed by 10 bases and the J gene end by 10 bases; junction bases not matched to a gene: 16. Germline V gene sequence: CDR1 LNHDA, CDR2 SQIVND (reference sequence). The CDR3 coding sequence is TGTGCCACCCAGCAGGGGTCTAGCGGGAGTCTAGAGCAGTTCTTC. As protein: CATQQGSSGSLEQFF.

As for this clone: Additional DNA sequences in this sample encode the identical CDR3. The chain carries TRBV7-2 and TRBJ2-7; D uncertain. Looked up from germline, CDR1 is SGHTA and CDR2 is FQGNSA. With 5 bases removed from V and 0 bases from J, the gap between germline ends came to 5 bases. This CDR3 has 12 residues. The CDR3 is CASSRSSYEQYF. The CDR3 DNA is TGTGCCAGCAGCCGTAGCTCCTACGAGCAGTACTTC.